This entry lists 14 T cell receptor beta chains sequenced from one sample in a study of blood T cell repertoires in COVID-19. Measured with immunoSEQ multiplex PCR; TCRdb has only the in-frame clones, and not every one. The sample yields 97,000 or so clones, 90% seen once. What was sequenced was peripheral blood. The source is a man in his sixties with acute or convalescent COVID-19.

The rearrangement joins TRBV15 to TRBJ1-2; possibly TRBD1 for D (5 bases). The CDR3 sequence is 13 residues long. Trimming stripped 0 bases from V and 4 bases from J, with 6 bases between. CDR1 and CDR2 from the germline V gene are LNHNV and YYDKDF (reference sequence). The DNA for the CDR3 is TGTGCCACCAGCAGAGATGACAGCTATGGCTACACCTTC. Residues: CATSRDDSYGYTF. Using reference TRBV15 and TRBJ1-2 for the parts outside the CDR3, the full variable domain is DAMVIQNPRYQVTQFGKPVTLSCSQTLNHNVMYWYQQKSSQAPKLLFHYYDKDFNNEADTPDNFQSRRPNTSFCFLDIRSPGLGDTAMYLCATSRDDSYGYTFGSGTRLTVV.

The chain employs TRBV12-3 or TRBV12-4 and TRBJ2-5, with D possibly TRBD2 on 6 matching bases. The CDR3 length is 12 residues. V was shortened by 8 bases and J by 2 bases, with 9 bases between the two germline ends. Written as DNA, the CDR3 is TGTGCCAGCGGGCGGGATCAAGAGACCCAGTACTTC. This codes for CASGRDQETQYF.

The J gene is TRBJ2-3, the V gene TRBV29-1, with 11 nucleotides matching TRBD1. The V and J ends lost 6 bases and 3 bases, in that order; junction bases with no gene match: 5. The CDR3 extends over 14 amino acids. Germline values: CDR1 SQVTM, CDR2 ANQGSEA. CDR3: CSVKGQGATDTQYF. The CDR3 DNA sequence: TGCAGCGTAAAAGGACAGGGGGCAACAGATACGCAGTATTTT.

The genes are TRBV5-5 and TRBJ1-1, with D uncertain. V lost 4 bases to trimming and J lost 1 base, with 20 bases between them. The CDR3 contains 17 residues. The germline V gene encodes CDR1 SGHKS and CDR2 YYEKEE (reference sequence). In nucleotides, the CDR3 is TGTGCCAGCAGCGGAGGCGGTACTCAGAGGTCGAACACTGAAGCTTTCTTT. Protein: CASSGGGTQRSNTEAFF.

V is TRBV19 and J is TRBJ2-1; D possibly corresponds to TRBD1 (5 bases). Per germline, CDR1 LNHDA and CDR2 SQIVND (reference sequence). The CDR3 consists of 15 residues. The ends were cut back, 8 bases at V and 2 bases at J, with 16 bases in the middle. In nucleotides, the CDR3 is TGTGCCAGTTCAATCGAAGAAGGGGCCTACAATGAGCAGTTCTTC. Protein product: CASSIEEGAYNEQFF.

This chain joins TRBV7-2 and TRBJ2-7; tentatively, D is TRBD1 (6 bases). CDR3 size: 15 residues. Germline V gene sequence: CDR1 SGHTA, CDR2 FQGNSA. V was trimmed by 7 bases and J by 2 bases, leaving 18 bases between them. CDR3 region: CASTITGTRPYEQYF. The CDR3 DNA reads TGTGCCAGCACCATAACCGGGACAAGACCCTACGAGCAGTACTTC.

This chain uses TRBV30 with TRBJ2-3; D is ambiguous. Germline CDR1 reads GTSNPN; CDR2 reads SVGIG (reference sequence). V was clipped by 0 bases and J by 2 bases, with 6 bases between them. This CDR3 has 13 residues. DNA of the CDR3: TGTGCCTGGAGTGTTGGAGACACAGATACGCAGTATTTT. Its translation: CAWSVGDTDTQYF.

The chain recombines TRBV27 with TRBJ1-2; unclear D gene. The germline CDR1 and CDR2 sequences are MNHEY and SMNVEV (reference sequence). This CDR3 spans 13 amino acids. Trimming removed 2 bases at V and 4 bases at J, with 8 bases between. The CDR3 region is CASSLMAGYGYTF. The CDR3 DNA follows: TGTGCCAGCAGTTTAATGGCAGGCTATGGCTACACCTTC.

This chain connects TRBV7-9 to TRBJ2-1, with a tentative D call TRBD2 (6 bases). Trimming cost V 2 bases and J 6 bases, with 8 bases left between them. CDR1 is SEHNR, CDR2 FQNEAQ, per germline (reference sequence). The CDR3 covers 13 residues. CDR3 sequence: CASSLIAANEQFF. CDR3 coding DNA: TGTGCCAGCAGCTTAATAGCGGCCAATGAGCAGTTCTTC.

The CDR3 DNA reads TGTGCCAGCAGCTTAGATCCGGGTGCCATGGATAACTATGGCTACACCTTC. Translated, it gives CASSLDPGAMDNYGYTF. The chain carries TRBV7-2 and TRBJ1-2, with D uncertain. The CDR3 loop spans 17 amino acids. V lost 1 base and J lost 1, with 16 bases in between. CDR1 and CDR2 (germline): SGHTA, FQGNSA.

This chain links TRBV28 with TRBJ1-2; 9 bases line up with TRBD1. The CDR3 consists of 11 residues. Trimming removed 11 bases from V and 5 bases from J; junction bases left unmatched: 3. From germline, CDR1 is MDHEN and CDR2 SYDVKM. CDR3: CAFGTGYGYTF. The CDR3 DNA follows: TGTGCCTTCGGGACAGGGTATGGCTACACCTTC.

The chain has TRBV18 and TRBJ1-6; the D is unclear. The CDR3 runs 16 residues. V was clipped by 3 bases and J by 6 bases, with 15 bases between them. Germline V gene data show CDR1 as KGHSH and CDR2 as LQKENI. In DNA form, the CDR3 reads TGTGCCAGCTCACCCCAGGTACAGCCGACTAATTCACCCCTCCACTTT. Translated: CASSPQVQPTNSPLHF.

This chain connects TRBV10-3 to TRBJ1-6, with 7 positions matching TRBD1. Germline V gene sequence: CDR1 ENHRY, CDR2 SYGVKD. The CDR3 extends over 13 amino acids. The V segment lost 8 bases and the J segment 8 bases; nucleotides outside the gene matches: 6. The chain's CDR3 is CAIASDRDSPLHF. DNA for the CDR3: TGTGCCATCGCCAGCGACAGGGATTCACCCCTCCACTTT.

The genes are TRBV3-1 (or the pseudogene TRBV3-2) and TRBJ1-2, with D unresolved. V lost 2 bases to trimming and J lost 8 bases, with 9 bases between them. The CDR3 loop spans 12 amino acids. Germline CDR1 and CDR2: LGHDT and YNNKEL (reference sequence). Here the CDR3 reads CASSQKNSGYTF. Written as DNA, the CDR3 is TGTGCCAGCAGCCAAAAGAATAGCGGCTACACCTTC.